This is a list of T cell receptor beta chains from one sample in a study of CD8 T cells in Susac syndrome. Each CDR3 protein gets one entry after TCRdb re-called the immunoSEQ multiplex PCR reads with MiXCR. The sample lists hundreds of thousands of distinct CDR3 sequences; about 95% were seen once. Sequenced input: CD4+ T cells from PBMCs. Source of these receptors: a human donor with Susac syndrome. Each CDR3 is given with its conserved first and last residue. A D gene is named only where the DNA matches it firmly. Clone size is not always given. Where it is, it says once, few, many or a class for expanded clones.

>TRBD2|TRBJ2-5|TRBV20-1|.
CSVKRAGRETQYF
TGCAGTGTAAAACGAGCGGGGAGAGAGACCCAGTACTTC
>.|TRBJ1-2|TRBV6-2/TRBV6-3|.
CASTHLYGYTF
TGTGCCAGCACCCACCTATACGGCTACACCTTC
>.|TRBJ2-1|TRBV12-3/TRBV12-4|.
CASSPPLGANNEQFF
TGTGCCAGCAGTCCCCCGCTGGGGGCCAACAATGAGCAGTTCTTC
>TRBD1|TRBJ2-7|TRBV29-1|.
CSVGTARSYEQYF
TGCAGCGTCGGGACAGCCAGATCCTACGAGCAGTACTTC
>TRBD1|TRBJ1-6|TRBV5-1|.
CASSPLPGQAPGSPLHF
TGCGCCAGCAGCCCATTACCGGGACAGGCCCCCGGATCACCCCTCCACTTT
>.|TRBJ2-5|TRBV6-1|.
CASSRQNPGFQETQYF
TGTGCCAGCAGTAGACAAAATCCTGGGTTCCAAGAGACCCAGTACTTC
>.|TRBJ1-2|TRBV18|.
CASSPVGQPGGYTF
TGTGCCAGCTCACCGGTCGGGCAGCCGGGCGGCTACACCTTC
>.|TRBJ1-2|TRBV3-1|.
CASSQLPGPNYGYTF
TGTGCCAGCAGCCAATTACCGGGACCGAACTATGGCTACACCTTC
>.|TRBJ1-6|TRBV20-1|once
CSATGAGAYNSPLHF
TGCAGTGCTACGGGGGCCGGGGCCTATAATTCACCCCTCCACTTT
>TRBD1|TRBJ2-5|TRBV5-8|.
CASSLGTGGVETQYF
TGTGCCAGCAGCCTCGGGACAGGGGGCGTTGAGACCCAGTACTTC
>TRBD2|TRBJ2-3|TRBV29-1|.
CSVPTSGGARGADTQYF
TGCAGCGTGCCCACTAGCGGGGGGGCCAGGGGAGCAGATACGCAGTATTTT
>TRBD2|TRBJ2-7|TRBV4-3|.
CASSQLIAGSSSYEQYF
TGCGCCAGCAGCCAGCTTATAGCGGGGTCAAGCTCCTACGAGCAGTACTTC
>.|TRBJ2-5|TRBV29-1|.
CSVAGEAGETQYF
TGCAGCGTTGCCGGGGAGGCGGGAGAGACCCAGTACTTC
>.|TRBJ1-6|TRBV3-1|.
CASSQVRTDDSPLHF
TGTGCCAGCAGCCAAGTCCGGACCGATGATTCACCCCTCCACTTT
>.|TRBJ1-2|TRBV12-3/TRBV12-4|.
CASSYYGYTF
TGTGCCAGCAGCTATTATGGCTACACCTTC
>.|TRBJ1-4|TRBV12-5|.
CASGLEEKLFF
TGTGCTAGTGGTTTGGAAGAAAAACTGTTTTTT
>.|TRBJ1-5|TRBV6-5|.
CASSSGAINQPQHF
TGTGCCAGCAGTTCGGGGGCAATAAATCAGCCCCAGCATTTT
>TRBD1|TRBJ2-7|TRBV6-2/TRBV6-3|.
CASTEQGVYEQYF
TGTGCCAGCACGGAGCAGGGGGTCTACGAGCAGTACTTC
>.|TRBJ2-1|TRBV24-1|.
CATSPNLGYNEQFF
TGTGCCACCAGTCCTAATCTCGGTTACAATGAGCAGTTCTTC
>.|TRBJ1-2|TRBV11-2|once
CASSPLGRNYGYTF
TGTGCCAGCAGCCCGCTGGGACGGAACTATGGCTACACCTTC
>TRBD1|TRBJ2-1|TRBV29-1|.
CSVGQGMDEQFF
TGCAGCGTGGGACAGGGAATGGATGAGCAGTTCTTC
>.|TRBJ2-7|TRBV20-1|.
CSASPLSTYEQYF
TGCAGTGCTAGCCCCCTCTCAACCTACGAGCAGTACTTC
>.|TRBJ2-2|TRBV6-2/TRBV6-3|once
CASIRAANTGELFF
TGTGCCAGCATCAGGGCCGCGAACACCGGGGAGCTGTTTTTT
>.|TRBJ1-2|TRBV24-1|.
CATSDSKTAPGLGYGYTF
TGTGCCACCAGTGATTCCAAGACGGCCCCGGGGCTAGGCTATGGCTACACCTTC
>TRBD1|TRBJ2-7|TRBV30|.
CAWSPTGISYEQYF
TGTGCCTGGAGCCCGACAGGGATTTCCTACGAGCAGTACTTC
>.|TRBJ2-2|TRBV30|.
CAWMGSPGGELFF
TGTGCCTGGATGGGCAGCCCGGGGGGGGAGCTGTTTTTT
>.|TRBJ1-1|TRBV6-2/TRBV6-3|.
CASSPRRRVNTEAFF
TGTGCCAGCAGTCCACGAAGACGGGTGAACACTGAAGCTTTCTTT
>.|TRBJ1-2|TRBV29-1|.
CSVERSQRQDGYTF
TGCAGCGTTGAAAGGTCACAGCGCCAGGATGGCTACACCTTC
>.|TRBJ1-1|TRBV25-1|.
CASSDGSGGNTEAFF
TGTGCCAGCAGTGATGGTTCAGGAGGGAACACTGAAGCTTTCTTT
>TRBD2|TRBJ2-1|TRBV24-1|.
CATSDRGLSQQFF
TGTGCCACCAGTGATCGGGGACTATCACAGCAGTTCTTC
>.|TRBJ2-7|TRBV6-6|.
CASSTQGAQGYEQYF
TGTGCCAGCAGCACCCAAGGGGCACAGGGCTACGAGCAGTACTTC
>.|TRBJ2-5|TRBV30|.
CAWSVLKGRETQYF
TGTGCCTGGAGTGTACTAAAAGGGAGGGAGACCCAGTACTTC
>.|TRBJ2-3|TRBV9|.
CASSVGADTQYF
TGTGCCAGCAGCGTAGGCGCAGATACGCAGTATTTT
>TRBD2|TRBJ2-3|TRBV10-1|.
CASSPGLATSRYF
TGCGCCAGCAGTCCCGGACTAGCTACTTCTAGGTATTTT
>.|TRBJ2-1|TRBV18|once
CASSPSSSEQFF
TGTGCCAGCTCACCCTCTTCTAGCGAGCAGTTCTTC
>.|TRBJ2-7|TRBV20-1|.
CSARDTPGLSYEQYF
TGCAGTGCTAGAGACACTCCGGGACTTTCCTACGAGCAGTACTTC
>TRBD1|TRBJ2-7|TRBV12-3/TRBV12-4|.
CASSRDRERSEQYF
TGTGCCAGCAGCCGGGACAGGGAAAGGTCCGAGCAGTACTTC
>.|TRBJ2-5|TRBV1|.
CTSSQGQGLGETQYF
TGCACCAGCAGCCAAGGACAGGGATTGGGAGAGACCCAGTACTTC
>TRBD1|TRBJ2-7|TRBV20-1|once
CSVGRDRGREQYF
TGCAGTGTCGGACGGGACAGGGGGCGTGAGCAGTACTTC
>.|TRBJ2-1|TRBV18|.
CASSQGDEDEQFF
TGTGCCAGCTCACAGGGGGATGAGGATGAGCAGTTCTTC